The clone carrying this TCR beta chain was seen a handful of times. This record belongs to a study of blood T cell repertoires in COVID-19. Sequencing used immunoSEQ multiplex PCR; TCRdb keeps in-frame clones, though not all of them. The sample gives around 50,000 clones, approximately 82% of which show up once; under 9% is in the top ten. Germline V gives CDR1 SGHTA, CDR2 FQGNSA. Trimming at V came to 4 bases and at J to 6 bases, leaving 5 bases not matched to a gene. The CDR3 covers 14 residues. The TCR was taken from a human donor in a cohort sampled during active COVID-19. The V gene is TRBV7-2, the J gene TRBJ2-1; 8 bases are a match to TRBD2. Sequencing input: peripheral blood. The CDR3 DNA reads TGTGCCAGCAGCTCCACCGGGACTAGCAATGAGCAGTTCTTC. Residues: CASSSTGTSNEQFF.